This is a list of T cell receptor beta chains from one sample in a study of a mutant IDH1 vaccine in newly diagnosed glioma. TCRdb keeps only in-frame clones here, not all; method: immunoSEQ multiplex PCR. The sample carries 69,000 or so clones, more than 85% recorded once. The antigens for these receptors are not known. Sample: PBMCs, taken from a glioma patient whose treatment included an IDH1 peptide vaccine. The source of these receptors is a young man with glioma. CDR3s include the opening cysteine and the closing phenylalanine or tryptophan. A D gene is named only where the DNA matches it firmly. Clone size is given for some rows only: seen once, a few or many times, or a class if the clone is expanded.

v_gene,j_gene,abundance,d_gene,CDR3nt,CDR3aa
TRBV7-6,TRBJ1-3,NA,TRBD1,TGTGCCAGCAGCTTATTGGACAGGGCTGGAAACACCATATATTTT,CASSLLDRAGNTIYF
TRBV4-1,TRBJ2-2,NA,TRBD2,TGCGCCAGCAGCCAGGCGGATCTACTAGCGGGAGCCGGGGAGCTGTTTTTT,CASSQADLLAGAGELFF
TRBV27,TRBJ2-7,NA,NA,TGTGCCAGCAGTCCACTACAGGGCTACGAGCAGTACTTC,CASSPLQGYEQYF
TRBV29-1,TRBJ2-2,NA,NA,TGCAGCGTTGAAGCCCAAGGCGGGGAGCTGTTTTTT,CSVEAQGGELFF
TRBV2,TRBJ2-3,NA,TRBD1,TGTGCCAGCATCCCCGGGACAGGGACAGATACGCAGTATTTT,CASIPGTGTDTQYF
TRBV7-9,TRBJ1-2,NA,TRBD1,TGTGCCAGCAGCTTAGCCACCGGACAGGGCCCTGCATACACCTTC,CASSLATGQGPAYTF
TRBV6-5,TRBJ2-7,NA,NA,TGTGCCAGCAGTTACGGGGGTACGAGAGAGCAGTACTTC,CASSYGGTREQYF
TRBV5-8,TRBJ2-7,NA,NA,TGTGCCAGCAGCCGGCTCGGGACAACCTACGAGCAGTACTTC,CASSRLGTTYEQYF
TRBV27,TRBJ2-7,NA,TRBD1,TGTGCCAGCAGTAGAAACCCGGGACAGGGCCGGGAGCAGTACTTC,CASSRNPGQGREQYF
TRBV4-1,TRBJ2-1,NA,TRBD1,TGCGCCAGCAGCCAAGGTCGGATTACAGGGGTAAAGTTCTTC,CASSQGRITGVKFF
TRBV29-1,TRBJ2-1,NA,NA,TGCAGCGTTGAAGTGCCGGAAACTACCAATGAGCAGTTCTTC,CSVEVPETTNEQFF
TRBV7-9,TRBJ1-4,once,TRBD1,TGTGCCAGCAGCTTAGCCGGCAGGGGGAACGAAAAACTGTTTTTT,CASSLAGRGNEKLFF
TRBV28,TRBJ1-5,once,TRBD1,TGTGCCAGCAGTCGAACAGGGGGCTCGGGTCAGCCCCAGCATTTT,CASSRTGGSGQPQHF
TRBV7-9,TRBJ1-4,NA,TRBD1,TGTGCCAGCAGCCCCCGGGACAGGGGGCTAAGGACTAATGAAAAACTGTTTTTT,CASSPRDRGLRTNEKLFF
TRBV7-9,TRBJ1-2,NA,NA,TGTGCCAGCAGCTTAGAACTGTATGGCTACACCTTC,CASSLELYGYTF
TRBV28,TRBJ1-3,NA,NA,TGTGCCAGCAGTTTAGTTGGATACTCTGGAAACACCATATATTTT,CASSLVGYSGNTIYF
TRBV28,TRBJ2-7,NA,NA,TGTGCCAGCAGTTTACAGGGCTACGAGCAGTACTTC,CASSLQGYEQYF
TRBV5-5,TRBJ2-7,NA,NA,TGTGCCAGCAGCTTCGGTCGGCCCGACGAGCAGTACTTC,CASSFGRPDEQYF
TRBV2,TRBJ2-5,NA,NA,TGTGCCAGCAGGGACCTACAGGGTGGAGAGACCCAGTACTTC,CASRDLQGGETQYF
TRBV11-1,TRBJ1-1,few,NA,TGTGCCAGCAGCCCCATAGTTTGGACTGAAGCTTTCTTT,CASSPIVWTEAFF
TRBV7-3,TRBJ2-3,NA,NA,TGTGCCAGCAGCTCACAGGGATTGACAGATACGCAGTATTTT,CASSSQGLTDTQYF
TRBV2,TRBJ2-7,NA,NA,TGTGCCAGCAGTTTTACAGGCGAGCAGTACTTC,CASSFTGEQYF